The clone carrying this TCR beta chain has only a few counts. Its antigen is undetermined. Within the ViraFEST assay, antigen-specific CD4+ T cells underwent expansion with viral peptide pools prior to sequencing. CD4+ T cell isolation took place after 10 days of culture. Participants were vaccinated with two doses of either the BNT162b2 or mRNA-1273 vaccine. Cultures of 2 million or so PBMC per well contained around 10 IU/ml IL-2 plus 10 ug/ml peptides. The sample belongs to a study of vaccination effects on CD4 cells after COVID-19. The data were produced by immunoSEQ multiplex PCR, yet TCRdb's version contains in-frame clones alone and is incomplete. The data show 30,000 or so clones, 55% to 75% seen once. The length of the CDR3 is 16 residues. Germline CDR1 is WNHNN and CDR2 is SYGVQD (reference sequence). V was pared by 7 bases and J by 11 bases, with 30 bases between. Study-wide results and limits: Few convalescent patients, and no early post-infection timepoints, were available to the study. Infection-derived and vaccine-derived clones contracted markedly late after vaccination.

The receptor was isolated from a human donor who received a COVID-19 vaccine. Material: CD4+ T cells from PBMCs cultured with HCoV-229E spike peptides, obtained after COVID-19 vaccination. The chain employs TRBV10-1 and TRBJ2-7; D ambiguous. This chain's CDR3 is CASTLTPPSRSFVEYF. The CDR3 bases are TGCGCCAGCACCCTGACTCCCCCGAGCCGGAGCTTCGTTGAGTACTTC.